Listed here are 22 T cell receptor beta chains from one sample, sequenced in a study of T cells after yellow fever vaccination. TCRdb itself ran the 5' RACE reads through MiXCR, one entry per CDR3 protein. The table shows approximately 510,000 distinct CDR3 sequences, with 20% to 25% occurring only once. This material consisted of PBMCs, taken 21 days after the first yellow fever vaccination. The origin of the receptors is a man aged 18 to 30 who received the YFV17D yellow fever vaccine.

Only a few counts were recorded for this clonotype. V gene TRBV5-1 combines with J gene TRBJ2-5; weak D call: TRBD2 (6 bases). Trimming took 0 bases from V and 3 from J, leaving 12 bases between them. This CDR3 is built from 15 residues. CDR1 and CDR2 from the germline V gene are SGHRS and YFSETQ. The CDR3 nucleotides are TGCGCCAGCAGCTTGGCCTCGGGAGCGGAAGAGACCCAGTACTTC. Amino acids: CASSLASGAEETQYF.

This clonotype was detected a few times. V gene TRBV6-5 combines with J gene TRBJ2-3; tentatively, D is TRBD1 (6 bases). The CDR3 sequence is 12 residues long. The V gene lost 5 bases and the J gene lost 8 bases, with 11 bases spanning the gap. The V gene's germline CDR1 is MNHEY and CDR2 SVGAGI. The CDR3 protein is CASSPTGSTQYF. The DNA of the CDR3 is TGTGCCAGCAGTCCCACAGGGAGTACGCAGTATTTT.

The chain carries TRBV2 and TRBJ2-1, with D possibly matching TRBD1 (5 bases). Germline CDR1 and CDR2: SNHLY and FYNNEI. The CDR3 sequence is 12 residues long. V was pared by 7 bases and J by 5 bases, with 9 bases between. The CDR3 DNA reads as TGTGCCAGCATACGGACAAACAATGAGCAGTTCTTC. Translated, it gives CASIRTNNEQFF.

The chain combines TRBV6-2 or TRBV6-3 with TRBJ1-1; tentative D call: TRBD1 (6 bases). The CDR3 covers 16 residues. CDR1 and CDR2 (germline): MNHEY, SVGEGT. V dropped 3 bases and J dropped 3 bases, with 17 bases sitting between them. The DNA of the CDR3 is TGTGCCAGCAGTTATCCAGACCGGGGGCCGTACACTGAAGCTTTCTTT. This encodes CASSYPDRGPYTEAFF.

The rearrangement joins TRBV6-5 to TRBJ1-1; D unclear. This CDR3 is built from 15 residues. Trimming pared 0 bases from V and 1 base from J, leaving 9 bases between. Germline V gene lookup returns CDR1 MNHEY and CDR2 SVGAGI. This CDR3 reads CASSYSGRKNTEAFF. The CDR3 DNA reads TGTGCCAGCAGTTACTCTGGACGGAAGAACACTGAAGCTTTCTTT.

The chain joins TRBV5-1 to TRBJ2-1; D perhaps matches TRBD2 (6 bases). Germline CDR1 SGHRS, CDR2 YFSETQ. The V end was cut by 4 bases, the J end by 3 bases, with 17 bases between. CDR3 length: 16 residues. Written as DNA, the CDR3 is TGCGCCAGCAGCCCCCCGGGGGTCGCGGACTACAATGAGCAGTTCTTC. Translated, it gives CASSPPGVADYNEQFF.

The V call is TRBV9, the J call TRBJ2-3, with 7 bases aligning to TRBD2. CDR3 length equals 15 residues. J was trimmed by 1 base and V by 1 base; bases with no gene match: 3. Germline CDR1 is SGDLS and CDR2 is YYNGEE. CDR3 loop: CASSVRAGGTDTQYF. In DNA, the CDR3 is TGTGCCAGCAGCGTACGGGCGGGGGGCACAGATACGCAGTATTTT.

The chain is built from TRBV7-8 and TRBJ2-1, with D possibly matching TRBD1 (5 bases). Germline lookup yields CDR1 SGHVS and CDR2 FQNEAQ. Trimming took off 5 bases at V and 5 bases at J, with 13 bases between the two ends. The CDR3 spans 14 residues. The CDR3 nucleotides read TGTGCCAGCAGCAAACTTGGACAAGACAATGAGCAGTTCTTC. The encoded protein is CASSKLGQDNEQFF.

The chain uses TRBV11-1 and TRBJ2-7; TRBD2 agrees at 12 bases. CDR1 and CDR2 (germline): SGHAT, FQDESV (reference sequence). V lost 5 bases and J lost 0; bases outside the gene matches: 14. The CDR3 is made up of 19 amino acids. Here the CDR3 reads CASSPSLAGGHPSSYEQYV. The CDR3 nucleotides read TGTGCCAGCAGCCCCTCCCTAGCGGGGGGGCACCCGAGCTCCTACGAGCAGTACGTC.

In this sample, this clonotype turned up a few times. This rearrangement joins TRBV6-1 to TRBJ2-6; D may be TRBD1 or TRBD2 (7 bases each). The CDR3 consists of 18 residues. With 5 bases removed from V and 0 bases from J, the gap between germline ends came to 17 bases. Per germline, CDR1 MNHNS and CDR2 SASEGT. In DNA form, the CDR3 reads TGTGCCAGCAGTATCAGGGGGGGATCCACCTCTGGGGCCAACGTCCTGACTTTC. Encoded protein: CASSIRGGSTSGANVLTF.

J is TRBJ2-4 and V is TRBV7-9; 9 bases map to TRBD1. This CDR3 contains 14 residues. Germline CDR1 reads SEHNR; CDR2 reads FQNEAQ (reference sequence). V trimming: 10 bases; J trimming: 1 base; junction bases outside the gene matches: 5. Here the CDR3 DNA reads TGTGCCACGGGGGACAGGGCGGCCAAAAACATTCAGTACTTC. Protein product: CATGDRAAKNIQYF.

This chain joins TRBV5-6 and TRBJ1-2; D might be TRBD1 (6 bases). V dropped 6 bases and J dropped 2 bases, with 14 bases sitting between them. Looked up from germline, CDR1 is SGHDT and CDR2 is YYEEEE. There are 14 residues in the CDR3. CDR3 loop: CASTSGAENYGYTF. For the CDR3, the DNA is TGTGCCAGCACCTCAGGGGCGGAGAACTATGGCTACACCTTC. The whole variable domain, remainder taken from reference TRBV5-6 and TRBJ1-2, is DAGVTQSPTHLIKTRGQQVTLRCSPKSGHDTVSWYQQALGQGPQFIFQYYEEEERQRGNFPDRFSGHQFPNYSSELNVNALLLGDSALYLCASTSGAENYGYTFGSGTRLTVV.

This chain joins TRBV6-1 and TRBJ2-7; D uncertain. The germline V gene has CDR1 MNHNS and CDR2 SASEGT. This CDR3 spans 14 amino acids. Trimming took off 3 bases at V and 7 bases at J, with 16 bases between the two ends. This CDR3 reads CASSDPGRRREQYV. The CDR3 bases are TGTGCCAGCAGTGACCCCGGGCGGCGAAGGGAGCAGTACGTC.

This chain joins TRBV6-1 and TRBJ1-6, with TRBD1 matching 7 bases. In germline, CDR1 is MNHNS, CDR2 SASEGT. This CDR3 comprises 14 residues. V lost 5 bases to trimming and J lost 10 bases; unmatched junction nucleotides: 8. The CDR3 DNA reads TGTGCCAGCAGTCCCCAGGGGGTGGGCTCACCCCTCCACTTT. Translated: CASSPQGVGSPLHF.

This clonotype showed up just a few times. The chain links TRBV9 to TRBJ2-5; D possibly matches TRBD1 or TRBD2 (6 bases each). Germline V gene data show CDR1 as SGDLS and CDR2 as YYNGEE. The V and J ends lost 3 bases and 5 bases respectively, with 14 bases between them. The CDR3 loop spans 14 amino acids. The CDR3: CASSEGGHQETQYF. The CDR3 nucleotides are TGTGCCAGCAGCGAAGGGGGGCATCAGGAGACCCAGTACTTC.

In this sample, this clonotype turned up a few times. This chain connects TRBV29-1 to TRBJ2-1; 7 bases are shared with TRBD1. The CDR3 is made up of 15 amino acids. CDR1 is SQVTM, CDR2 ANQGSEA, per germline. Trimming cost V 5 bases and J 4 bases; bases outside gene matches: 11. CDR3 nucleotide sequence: TGCAGCGTTCTTTACCGGGACAGAAATTACAATGAGCAGTTCTTC. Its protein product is CSVLYRDRNYNEQFF.

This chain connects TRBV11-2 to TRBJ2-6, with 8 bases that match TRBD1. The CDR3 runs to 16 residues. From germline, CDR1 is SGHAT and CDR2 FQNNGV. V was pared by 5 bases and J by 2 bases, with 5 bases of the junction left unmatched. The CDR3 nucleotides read TGTGCCAGCAGCCCCGTCAGGGGGCCTGGGGCCAACGTCCTGACTTTC. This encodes CASSPVRGPGANVLTF. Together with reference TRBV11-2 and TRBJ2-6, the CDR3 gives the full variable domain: EAGVAQSPRYKIIEKRQSVAFWCNPISGHATLYWYQQILGQGPKLLIQFQNNGVVDDSQLPKDRFSAERLKGVDSTLKIQPAKLEDSAVYLCASSPVRGPGANVLTFGAGSRLTVL.

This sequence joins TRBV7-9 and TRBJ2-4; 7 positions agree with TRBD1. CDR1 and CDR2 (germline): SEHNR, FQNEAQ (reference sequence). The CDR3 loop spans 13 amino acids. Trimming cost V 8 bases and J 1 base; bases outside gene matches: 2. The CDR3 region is CASGRGAKNIQYF. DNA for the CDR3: TGTGCCAGCGGCAGGGGGGCCAAAAACATTCAGTACTTC.

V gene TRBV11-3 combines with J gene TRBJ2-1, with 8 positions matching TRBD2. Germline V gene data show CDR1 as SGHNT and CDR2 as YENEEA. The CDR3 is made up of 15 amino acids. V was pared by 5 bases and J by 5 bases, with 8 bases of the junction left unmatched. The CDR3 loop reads CASSPSGTRDNEQFF. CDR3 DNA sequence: TGTGCCAGCAGCCCTTCCGGGACTAGGGACAATGAGCAGTTCTTC.

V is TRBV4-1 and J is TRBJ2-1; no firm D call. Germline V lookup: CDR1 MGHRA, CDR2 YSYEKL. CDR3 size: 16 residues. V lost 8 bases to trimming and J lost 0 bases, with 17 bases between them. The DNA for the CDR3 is TGCGCCAGCCGTCCCGAAGGGCTAACCTCCTACAATGAGCAGTTCTTC. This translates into CASRPEGLTSYNEQFF.

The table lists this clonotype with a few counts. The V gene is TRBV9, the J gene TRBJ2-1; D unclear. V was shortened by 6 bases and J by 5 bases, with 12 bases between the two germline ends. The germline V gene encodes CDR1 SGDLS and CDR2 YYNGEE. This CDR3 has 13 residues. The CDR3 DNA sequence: TGTGCCAGCACCTCCGCCACTGACAATGAGCAGTTCTTC. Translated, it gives CASTSATDNEQFF.

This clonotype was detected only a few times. CDR3 coding DNA: TGCAGTGCTATAGACAGGGGGGACACTGAAGCTTTCTTT. The encoded protein is CSAIDRGDTEAFF. V is TRBV20-1 and J is TRBJ1-1; 9 bases agree with TRBD1. Unmatched junction bases numbered 3, after V lost 4 bases and J lost 3 bases. Per germline, CDR1 DFQATT and CDR2 SNEGSKA (reference sequence). CDR3 size: 13 residues.